Listed below are T cell receptor beta chains from one sample, sequenced in a study of cytomegalovirus exposure and HLA in healthy donors. The protocol was immunoSEQ multiplex PCR, while the TCRdb copy is restricted to in-frame clones and leaves out a portion. The sample consists of around 180,000 clones, roughly 84% of them appearing once. The specimen was PBMCs. All receptors come from a boy under 18 in good health and CMV-seronegative. Each CDR3 is given with its conserved first and last residue. A D gene is named only where the DNA matches it firmly. Clone size is not always given. Where it is, it says once, few, many or a class for expanded clones.

d_gene,v_gene,j_gene,abundance,CDR3aa,CDR3nt
-,TRBV7-6,TRBJ1-1,-,CASSPAGARNTEAFF,TGTGCCAGCAGCCCAGCAGGGGCCAGGAACACTGAAGCTTTCTTT
-,TRBV7-8,TRBJ2-1,-,CASSLAGLLNEQFF,TGTGCCAGCAGCTTAGCGGGACTTCTCAATGAGCAGTTCTTC
-,TRBV5-4,TRBJ2-7,-,CASSLNRDYEQYF,TGTGCCAGCAGCTTGAACAGAGACTACGAGCAGTACTTC
-,TRBV6-4,TRBJ1-4,few,CASQDHPGSNEKLFF,TGTGCCAGCCAAGACCACCCAGGATCTAATGAAAAACTGTTTTTT
TRBD1,TRBV6-1,TRBJ1-2,-,CASSERTGTGNYGYTF,TGTGCCAGCAGTGAAAGAACCGGGACAGGGAACTATGGCTACACCTTC
-,TRBV28,TRBJ2-7,-,CASSLQGKGYEQYF,TGTGCCAGCAGTTTACAGGGGAAGGGCTACGAGCAGTACTTC
-,TRBV13,TRBJ2-7,-,CASSFRVYEQYF,TGTGCCAGCAGCTTCAGGGTCTACGAGCAGTACTTC
TRBD1,TRBV5-1,TRBJ1-2,few,CASSAGTGGYGYTF,TGCGCCAGCAGCGCCGGGACAGGGGGCTATGGCTACACCTTC
TRBD1,TRBV5-1,TRBJ1-4,once,CASSRGGQGATNEKLFF,TGCGCCAGCAGCCGAGGGGGACAGGGGGCAACTAATGAAAAACTGTTTTTT
-,TRBV6-4,TRBJ1-1,-,CASSSGENTEAFF,TGTGCCAGCAGTTCAGGGGAGAACACTGAAGCTTTCTTT
TRBD2,TRBV7-6,TRBJ2-1,-,CASSPRGGNEQFF,TGTGCCAGCAGCCCGCGGGGGGGCAATGAGCAGTTCTTC
-,TRBV2,TRBJ2-7,-,CASSEGKGSSYEQYF,TGTGCCAGCAGTGAAGGGAAGGGGTCCTCCTACGAGCAGTACTTC
TRBD2,TRBV13,TRBJ2-7,-,CASSYRGGGSSYFHEQYF,TGTGCCAGCAGCTACCGGGGGGGAGGGAGTAGCTACTTCCACGAGCAGTACTTC
-,TRBV4-3,TRBJ2-3,-,CASSQGGGTGADTQYF,TGCGCCAGCAGCCAAGGGGGAGGTACGGGGGCAGATACGCAGTATTTT
-,TRBV6-6,TRBJ1-2,-,CASSYSKQSYGYTF,TGTGCCAGCAGTTACTCGAAACAGAGCTATGGCTACACCTTC
-,TRBV4-3,TRBJ1-5,-,CASSQIVESGNQPQHF,TGCGCCAGCAGTCAAATTGTGGAGTCCGGCAATCAGCCCCAGCATTTT
TRBD1,TRBV6-6,TRBJ2-7,few,CASSWDRDISYEQYF,TGTGCCAGCAGCTGGGACAGGGACATCTCCTACGAGCAGTACTTC
-,TRBV5-1,TRBJ2-5,-,CASSLKGSRETQYF,TGCGCCAGCAGCTTGAAGGGGTCGCGAGAGACCCAGTACTTC
TRBD1,TRBV27,TRBJ1-1,-,CASRRTGVYSEAFF,TGTGCCAGCAGGAGGACAGGGGTTTACTCTGAAGCTTTCTTT
TRBD1,TRBV27,TRBJ1-2,-,CASSPRQGQGSSYGYTF,TGTGCCAGCAGTCCGCGACAGGGGCAAGGTTCATCCTATGGCTACACCTTC
TRBD1,TRBV5-6,TRBJ1-6,-,CASSINRQGVSPLHF,TGTGCCAGCAGCATTAATAGGCAGGGGGTTTCACCCCTCCACTTT
TRBD2,TRBV29-1,TRBJ2-7,-,CSVEFRGREACYEQYF,TGCAGCGTTGAATTCCGCGGGAGGGAAGCGTGCTACGAGCAGTACTTC
-,TRBV9,TRBJ2-1,-,CASSVDGGNEQFF,TGTGCCAGCAGCGTAGATGGGGGGAACGAGCAGTTCTTC
TRBD1,TRBV7-9,TRBJ2-3,-,CASSLVGTGRGTDTQYF,TGTGCCAGCAGCTTAGTTGGGACAGGGCGGGGCACAGATACGCAGTATTTT
-,TRBV2,TRBJ2-2,-,CASSEWSKLNTGELFF,TGTGCCAGCAGTGAATGGTCTAAACTGAACACCGGGGAGCTGTTTTTT
TRBD2,TRBV27,TRBJ2-5,-,CASAELAGGGQTQYF,TGTGCCAGCGCCGAACTAGCGGGGGGTGGACAGACCCAGTACTTC
-,TRBV7-2,TRBJ1-6,-,CASSLAAGFGSPLHF,TGTGCCAGCAGCTTGGCCGCAGGGTTCGGGTCACCCCTCCACTTT
-,TRBV6-1,TRBJ2-7,-,CASRLGGVGSYEQYF,TGTGCCAGCAGGTTAGGGGGAGTGGGGTCCTACGAGCAGTACTTC
-,TRBV28,TRBJ2-3,-,CASSLFQDTDTQYF,TGTGCCAGCAGTTTATTCCAGGACACAGATACGCAGTATTTT
-,TRBV2,TRBJ1-3,-,CASSIRRGNTIYF,TGTGCCAGCAGTATACGGAGGGGAAACACCATATATTTT
TRBD2,TRBV27,TRBJ2-2,-,CATLHGGTGELFF,TGTGCCACCTTGCACGGGGGGACCGGGGAGCTGTTTTTT
TRBD1,TRBV30,TRBJ2-7,few,CAWRTGASYEQYF,TGTGCCTGGAGGACAGGGGCCTCCTACGAGCAGTACTTC
TRBD1,TRBV15,TRBJ2-2,few,CATSISRQGPGELFF,TGTGCCACCAGCATATCCCGACAGGGCCCCGGGGAGCTGTTTTTT
-,TRBV12-2,TRBJ1-2,-,CASRLGAGYHGYTF,TGTGCAAGTCGCTTAGGGGCAGGCTATCATGGCTACACCTTC
TRBD1,TRBV7-9,TRBJ2-7,-,CASSPPTGMGEQYF,TGTGCCAGCAGCCCGCCGACAGGGATGGGCGAGCAGTACTTC
TRBD2,TRBV5-6,TRBJ2-1,-,CASSSGSSYNEQFF,TGTGCCAGCTCTAGCGGGAGCTCCTACAATGAGCAGTTCTTC
-,TRBV7-9,TRBJ1-1,-,CASSLGQSTEAFF,TGTGCCAGCAGCTTAGGTCAGTCCACTGAAGCTTTCTTT